This T cell receptor beta chain was identified during a study of cytomegalovirus exposure and HLA in healthy donors. Regarding the study as a whole: By HLA locus, TCR association rates varied in a later analysis, with DRB1 showing the most and HLA-C the fewest.

Of note for this clone: What it recognizes is unknown.

Primers: 60 Vbeta forward and 13 Jbeta reverse. Repertoires were generated with immunoSEQ multiplex PCR, while TCRdb's copy carries only in-frame clones and drops some. The repertoire holds 200,000 or so clones, 80% to 85% seen once, with around 6.3% in the top ten. V gave up 6 bases and J gave up 3 bases, with 9 bases separating them. This CDR3 region has 12 residues. CDR1 and CDR2 (germline): MDHEN, SYDVKM. The sample taken for sequencing was PBMCs. The chain is built from TRBV28 and TRBJ2-7, with D maybe TRBD2 (5 bases). This clonotype was sampled from a woman between 45 and 60 years old in good health and CMV-seropositive. For the CDR3, the DNA is TGTGCCAGCAGCCCTACTAGCTACGAGCAGTACTTC. This gives the protein CASSPTSYEQYF.